The 10 T cell receptor beta chains given below trace back to one sample, sequenced in a study of blood T cell repertoires in COVID-19. Data came from immunoSEQ multiplex PCR; TCRdb stores just in-frame clones and leaves some out. This table holds roughly 380,000 clones, over 75% found once. Sequencing was done on a sample of PBMCs or T cells enriched from blood (not recorded which). The receptors derive from a man aged 25-45 years who had recovered from COVID-19.

In the case of this clone: The sample carries other DNA sequences with the same CDR3. V and J are TRBV7-9 and TRBJ1-5; perhaps TRBD1 as D (5 bases). This CDR3 spans 14 amino acids. CDR1 and CDR2 from the germline V gene are SEHNR and FQNEAQ (reference sequence). V lost 5 bases and J lost 3, with 11 bases in between. This CDR3 is CASSPGTANQPQHF. The CDR3 nucleotides are TGTGCCAGCAGCCCCGGGACTGCCAATCAGCCCCAGCATTTT.

This sequence joins TRBV7-9 and TRBJ1-2, with a possible D match to TRBD1 (5 bases). Trimming stripped 1 base from V and 4 bases from J, with 13 bases between. CDR3 length: 15 amino acids. Germline-derived CDR1 and CDR2 are SEHNR and FQNEAQ (reference sequence). The CDR3 spells CASSLDGGNFYGYTF. CDR3 nucleotides: TGTGCCAGCAGCTTAGATGGGGGGAATTTCTATGGCTACACCTTC.

The rearrangement joins TRBV7-9 to TRBJ2-5, with a possible D match to TRBD1 (6 bases). V gave up 5 bases and J gave up 5 bases, with 12 bases separating them. CDR3 length: 13 residues. Germline CDR1 SEHNR, CDR2 FQNEAQ (reference sequence). The CDR3 nucleotides are TGTGCCAGCAGCGTTACAGGGAGCGAGACCCAGTACTTC. Residues: CASSVTGSETQYF.

V usage is TRBV3-1 (or the pseudogene TRBV3-2) and J usage is TRBJ2-6, with 7 bases matching TRBD2. Germline CDR1 is LGHDT and CDR2 is YNNKEL (reference sequence). V lost 0 bases, J lost 5 bases, and 7 bases stayed unmatched. The CDR3 runs 17 residues. The CDR3 DNA reads TGTGCCAGCAGCCAAGAGGCTAGCGGTGCCAGGGCCAACGTCCTGACTTTC. Protein: CASSQEASGARANVLTF.

The chain recombines TRBV7-9 with TRBJ1-1, with 7 bases lining up with TRBD1. With 7 bases clipped from V and 4 bases from J, the junction kept 3 bases outside the gene matches. This CDR3 comprises 12 residues. From germline, CDR1 is SEHNR and CDR2 FQNEAQ (reference sequence). CDR3 bases: TGTGCCAGCAACCAGGGGGGCACTGAAGCTTTCTTT. This codes for CASNQGGTEAFF.

A single count supports this clone. The V call is TRBV5-1, the J call TRBJ2-3, with a tentative D call TRBD1 (5 bases). CDR3 length equals 14 residues. The germline CDR1 and CDR2 sequences are SGHRS and YFSETQ. The ends were cut back, 0 bases at V and 5 bases at J, with 10 bases in the middle. In nucleotides, the CDR3 is TGCGCCAGCAGCTTGGCGCAGGGTAGAGATACGCAGTATTTT. Translating it yields CASSLAQGRDTQYF.

The rearrangement links TRBV6-5 to TRBJ2-7, with a tentative D call TRBD2 (5 bases). CDR1 is MNHEY and CDR2 is SVGAGI in the germline V gene. Trimming left V 6 bases short and J 3 bases short, with 15 bases between. This CDR3 spans 14 amino acids. The DNA for the CDR3 is TGTGCCAGCAGACCCGGGAACCAACACTACGAGCAGTACTTC. It codes for CASRPGNQHYEQYF.

The V and J genes are TRBV9 and TRBJ1-1; the D is unclear. The CDR3 covers 14 residues. With 0 bases removed from V and 3 bases from J, the gap between germline ends came to 9 bases. Germline V gene sequence: CDR1 SGDLS, CDR2 YYNGEE. As DNA, the CDR3 is TGTGCCAGCAGCGTAGGAGGGTGGGACACTGAAGCTTTCTTT. Its protein product is CASSVGGWDTEAFF.

The chain has TRBV11-3 and TRBJ2-7; the D gene is possibly TRBD2 (5 bases). The germline V and J ends were trimmed by 5 bases and 7 bases, with 18 bases remaining between them. Per the germline V gene, CDR1 is SGHNT and CDR2 is YENEEA. This CDR3 is built from 14 residues. DNA for the CDR3: TGTGCCAGCAGCAACGGACTCAGCTACGATGAGCAGTACTTC. It encodes CASSNGLSYDEQYF.

J is TRBJ2-3 and V is TRBV9; 10 nucleotides line up with TRBD2. This CDR3 has 17 amino acids. After removal of 4 bases from V and 3 bases from J, the junction contained 11 bases not matched to a gene. The germline CDR1 and CDR2 sequences are SGDLS and YYNGEE. The CDR3 region is CASSSRAGTSVTDTQYF. The CDR3, as DNA: TGTGCCAGCAGCTCCCGGGCTGGGACTAGCGTAACAGATACGCAGTATTTT.